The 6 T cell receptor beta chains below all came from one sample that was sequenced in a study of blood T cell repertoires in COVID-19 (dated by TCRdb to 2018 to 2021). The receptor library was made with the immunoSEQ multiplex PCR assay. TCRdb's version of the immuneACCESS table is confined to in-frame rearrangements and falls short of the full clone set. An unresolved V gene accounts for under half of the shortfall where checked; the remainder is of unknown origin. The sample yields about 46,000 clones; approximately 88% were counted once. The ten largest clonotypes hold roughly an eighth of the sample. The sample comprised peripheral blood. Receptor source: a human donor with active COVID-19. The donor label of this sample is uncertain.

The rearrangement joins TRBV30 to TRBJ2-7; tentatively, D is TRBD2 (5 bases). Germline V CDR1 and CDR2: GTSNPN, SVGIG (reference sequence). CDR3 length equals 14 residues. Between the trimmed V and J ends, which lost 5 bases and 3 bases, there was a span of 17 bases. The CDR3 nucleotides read TGTGCCTGGCCCGTCTATGGACTCGGCTACGAGCAGTACTTC. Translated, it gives CAWPVYGLGYEQYF.

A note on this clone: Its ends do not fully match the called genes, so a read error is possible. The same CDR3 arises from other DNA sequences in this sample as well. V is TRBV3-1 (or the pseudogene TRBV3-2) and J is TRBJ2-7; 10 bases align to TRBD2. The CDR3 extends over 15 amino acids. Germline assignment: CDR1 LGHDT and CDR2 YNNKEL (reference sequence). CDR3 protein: CASSQELAGTYEQYF. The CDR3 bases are TGTGCCAGCAGCCAAGAACTAGCGGGGACCTACGAACAGTACTTC.

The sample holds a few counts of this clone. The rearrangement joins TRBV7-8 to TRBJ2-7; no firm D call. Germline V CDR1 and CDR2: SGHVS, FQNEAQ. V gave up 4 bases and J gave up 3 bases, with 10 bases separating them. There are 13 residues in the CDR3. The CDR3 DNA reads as TGTGCCAGCAGCTCCCTGGGCAGCTACGAGCAGTACTTC. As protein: CASSSLGSYEQYF.

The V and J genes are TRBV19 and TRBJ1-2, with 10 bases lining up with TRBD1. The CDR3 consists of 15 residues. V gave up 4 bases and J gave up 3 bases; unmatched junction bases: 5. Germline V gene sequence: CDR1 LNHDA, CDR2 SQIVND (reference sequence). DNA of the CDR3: TGTGCCAGTAGTAGCCAGGGACAGGGGTACTATGGCTACACCTTC. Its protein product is CASSSQGQGYYGYTF.

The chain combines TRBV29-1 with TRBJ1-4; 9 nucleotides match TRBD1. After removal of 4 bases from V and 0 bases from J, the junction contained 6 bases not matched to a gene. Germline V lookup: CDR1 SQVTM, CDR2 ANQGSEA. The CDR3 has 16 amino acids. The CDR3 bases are TGCAGCGTTGGCGAGGGACAGGGATCAACTAATGAAAAACTGTTTTTT. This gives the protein CSVGEGQGSTNEKLFF.

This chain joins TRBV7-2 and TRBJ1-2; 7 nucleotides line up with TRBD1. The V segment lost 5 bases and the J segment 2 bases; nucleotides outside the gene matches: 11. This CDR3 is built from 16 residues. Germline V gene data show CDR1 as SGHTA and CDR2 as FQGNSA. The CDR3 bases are TGTGCCAGCAGCCCCAGGGGATCACAGGGGAACTATGGCTACACCTTC. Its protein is CASSPRGSQGNYGYTF.